Listed below are T cell receptor beta chains from one sample, sequenced in a study of blood T cell repertoires in COVID-19. The repertoire was sequenced with immunoSEQ multiplex PCR; TCRdb's copy has only in-frame clones and lacks some. This table has under 450,000 clones, roughly 87% appearing once. The specimen was PBMCs or T cells enriched from blood (not recorded which). These receptors were collected from a woman younger than 45 who had recovered from COVID-19. Each CDR3 is given with its conserved first and last residue. The D gene is left open where the match is weak. For some rows the clone size is stated as once, few or many, or as a class when expanded; others skip it.

CDR3 protein,CDR3 DNA,D gene,clone size,V gene,J gene
CASSGGYPIYEQYF,TGTGCCAGCAGTGGGGGGTACCCTATCTACGAGCAGTACTTC,.,.,TRBV7-9,TRBJ2-7
CASRWGGGTEAFF,TGTGCCAGCAGGTGGGGAGGTGGGACTGAAGCTTTCTTT,.,.,TRBV3-1/TRBV3-2,TRBJ1-1
CASSLAGGQRAVSYTF,TGCGCCAGCAGCTTGGCCGGGGGGCAGAGGGCAGTCAGCTACACCTTC,.,.,TRBV5-1,TRBJ1-2
CASSLGAGGRDEQFF,TGTGCCAGCAGCTTAGGGGCAGGGGGGAGAGATGAGCAGTTCTTC,.,.,TRBV7-2,TRBJ2-1
CARAGGSTDTQYF,TGTGCCAGAGCGGGGGGCAGCACAGATACGCAGTATTTT,TRBD2,.,TRBV2,TRBJ2-3
CASSQYRDGNTIYF,TGTGCCAGCAGCCAATACAGGGATGGAAACACCATATATTTT,.,once,TRBV3-1/TRBV3-2,TRBJ1-3
CAWSGGRVSPLHF,TGTGCCTGGAGTGGGGGGAGGGTCTCACCCCTCCACTTT,.,.,TRBV30,TRBJ1-6
CASTTSGPRNTGELFF,TGCGCCAGCACCACCTCGGGTCCTCGTAACACCGGGGAGCTGTTTTTT,.,once,TRBV10-2,TRBJ2-2
CASSLSGGGGYGYTF,TGTGCCAGCAGTTTATCAGGAGGGGGCGGCTATGGCTACACCTTC,TRBD1,.,TRBV27,TRBJ1-2
CAWRRLAGAGELFF,TGTGCCTGGAGGAGATTAGCGGGGGCCGGGGAGCTGTTTTTT,TRBD2,.,TRBV30,TRBJ2-2
CASMAGTNTEAFF,TGTGCCAGCATGGCGGGGACGAACACTGAAGCTTTCTTT,.,.,TRBV27,TRBJ1-1
CASSADSVNQPQHF,TGCGCCAGCAGTGCGGACAGCGTCAATCAGCCCCAGCATTTT,.,.,TRBV10-2,TRBJ1-5
CAWSPGAQETQYF,TGTGCCTGGAGTCCAGGTGCCCAAGAGACCCAGTACTTC,.,.,TRBV30,TRBJ2-5
CTSTGKAPF,TGCACCAGCACAGGGAAGGCTCCCTTT,.,.,TRBV1,TRBJ1-4
CASSYGSGNTIYF,TGTGCCAGCAGCTACGGGTCGGGAAACACCATATATTTT,.,few,TRBV5-6,TRBJ1-3
CASSPLTGLILQETQYF,TGTGCCAGCTCACCTCTGACAGGGCTCATTCTCCAAGAGACCCAGTACTTC,TRBD1,.,TRBV18,TRBJ2-5
CASSVGTSGDETQYF,TGTGCCAGCAGCGTAGGTACTAGCGGGGATGAGACCCAGTACTTC,TRBD2,.,TRBV9,TRBJ2-5
CASSQFVSFAYEQYF,TGTGCCAGCAGCCAATTTGTGTCCTTCGCCTACGAGCAGTACTTC,.,.,TRBV14,TRBJ2-7
CASSDPAGGLNEQYF,TGTGCCAGCAGCGACCCAGCGGGAGGGTTAAACGAGCAGTACTTC,TRBD2,.,TRBV6-5,TRBJ2-7
CASSQDRDTEAFF,TGTGCCAGCAGTCAGGACAGGGATACTGAAGCTTTCTTT,TRBD1,once,TRBV6-5,TRBJ1-1
CASMGSSYEQYF,TGTGCCAGCATGGGCAGCTCCTACGAGCAGTACTTC,.,.,TRBV6-5,TRBJ2-7
CASRGSGSDEQFF,TGTGCCAGCCGCGGGAGCGGGAGTGATGAGCAGTTCTTC,TRBD2,.,TRBV11-3,TRBJ2-1
CASSLDQGSGNTIYF,TGTGCCAGCTCACTGGACCAGGGCTCTGGAAACACCATATATTTT,.,.,TRBV18,TRBJ1-3
CASSLGGGPSYNEQFF,TGTGCCAGCAGCCTGGGGGGAGGGCCCTCCTACAATGAGCAGTTCTTC,TRBD2,.,TRBV27,TRBJ2-1
CASSPGNYGYTF,TGTGCCAGCAGCCCAGGAAACTATGGCTACACCTTC,.,.,TRBV7-9,TRBJ1-2
CASSQGLGQGGYEQYF,TGCGCCAGCAGCCAAGGCCTGGGACAGGGTGGCTACGAGCAGTACTTC,TRBD1,.,TRBV4-1,TRBJ2-7
CASSPPDRQETQYF,TGTGCCAGCAGCCCACCGGACAGACAAGAGACCCAGTACTTC,.,.,TRBV5-4,TRBJ2-5
CASSVAGHLNTEAFF,TGTGCCAGCAGCGTAGCGGGACACTTGAACACTGAAGCTTTCTTT,.,.,TRBV9,TRBJ1-1
CASSFSGGSTEAFF,TGTGCCAGCAGCTTTAGCGGGGGAAGTACTGAAGCTTTCTTT,.,.,TRBV7-8,TRBJ1-1
CASSPRTGGPGTEAFF,TGTGCCAGCAGCCCTCGGACAGGGGGTCCGGGTACGGAAGCTTTCTTT,TRBD1,.,TRBV9,TRBJ1-1
CASSLGLASYEQYF,TGTGCCAGCAGCTTAGGCCTAGCCTCCTACGAGCAGTACTTC,.,.,TRBV13,TRBJ2-7
CASSQARDSSYNSPLHF,TGCGCCAGCAGCCAAGCCCGGGACAGCTCCTATAATTCACCCCTCCACTTT,TRBD1,.,TRBV4-1,TRBJ1-6
CASSYDGGSYEQYF,TGTGCCAGCAGCTACGACGGGGGTTCCTACGAGCAGTACTTC,.,.,TRBV7-9,TRBJ2-7
CASSYENSPLHF,TGTGCCAGCAGCTATGAGAATTCACCCCTCCACTTT,.,few,TRBV5-4,TRBJ1-6
CASSLVGGANSEQFF,TGCGCCAGCAGCTTGGTCGGGGGGGCCAATTCTGAGCAGTTCTTC,TRBD2,.,TRBV5-1,TRBJ2-1